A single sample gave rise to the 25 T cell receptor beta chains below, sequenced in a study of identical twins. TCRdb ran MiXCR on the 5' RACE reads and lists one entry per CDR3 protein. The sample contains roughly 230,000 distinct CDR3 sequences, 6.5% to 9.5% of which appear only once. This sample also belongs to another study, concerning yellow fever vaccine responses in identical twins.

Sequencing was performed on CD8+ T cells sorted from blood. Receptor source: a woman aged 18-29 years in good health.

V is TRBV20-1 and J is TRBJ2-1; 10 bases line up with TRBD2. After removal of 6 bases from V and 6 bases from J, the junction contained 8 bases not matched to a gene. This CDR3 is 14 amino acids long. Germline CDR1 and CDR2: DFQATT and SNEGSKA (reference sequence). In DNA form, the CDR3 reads TGCAGTGCCCAAGCGGGAGGGCCTTCCAATGAGCAGTTCTTC. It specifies CSAQAGGPSNEQFF.

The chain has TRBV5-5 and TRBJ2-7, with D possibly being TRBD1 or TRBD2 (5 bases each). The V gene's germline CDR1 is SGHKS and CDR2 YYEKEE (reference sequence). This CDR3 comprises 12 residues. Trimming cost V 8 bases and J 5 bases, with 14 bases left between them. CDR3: CARGPGTHEQYF. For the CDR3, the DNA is TGTGCCAGGGGCCCGGGGACCCACGAGCAGTACTTC.

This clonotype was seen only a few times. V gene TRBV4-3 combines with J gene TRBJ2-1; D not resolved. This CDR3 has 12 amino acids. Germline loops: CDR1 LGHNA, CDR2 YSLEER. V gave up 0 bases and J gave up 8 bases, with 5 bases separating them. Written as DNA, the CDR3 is TGCGCCAGCAGCCAAGACAGGTATGAGCAGTTCTTC. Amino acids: CASSQDRYEQFF.

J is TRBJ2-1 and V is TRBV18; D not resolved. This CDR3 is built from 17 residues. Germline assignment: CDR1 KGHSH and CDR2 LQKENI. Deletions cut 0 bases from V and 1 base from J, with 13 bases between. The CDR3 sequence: CASSPPSTVSSYNEQFF. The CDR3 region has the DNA TGTGCCAGCTCACCACCGAGCACAGTTTCTTCCTACAATGAGCAGTTCTTC. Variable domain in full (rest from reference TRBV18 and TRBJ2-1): NAGVMQNPRHLVRRRGQEARLRCSPMKGHSHVYWYRQLPEEGLKFMVYLQKENIIDESGMPKERFSAEFPKEGPSILRIQQVVRGDSAAYFCASSPPSTVSSYNEQFFGPGTRLTVL.

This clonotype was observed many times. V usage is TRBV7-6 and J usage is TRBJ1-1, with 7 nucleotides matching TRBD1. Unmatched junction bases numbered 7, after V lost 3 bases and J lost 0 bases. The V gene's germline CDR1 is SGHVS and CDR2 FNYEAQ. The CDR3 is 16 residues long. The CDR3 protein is CASSFPRQGMNTEAFF. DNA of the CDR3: TGTGCCAGCAGCTTCCCCCGACAGGGCATGAACACTGAAGCTTTCTTT.

The CDR3 coding sequence is TGTGCCAGCAGCCATCTCTACCGGGACCAGTACACCGGGGAGCTGTTTTTT. Its translation is CASSHLYRDQYTGELFF. The rearrangement uses TRBV3-1 and TRBJ2-2, with D perhaps assigned TRBD1 or TRBD2 (5 bases each). V gave up 3 bases and J gave up 3 bases, with 17 bases separating them. The CDR3 extends over 17 amino acids. Germline loops: CDR1 LGHDT, CDR2 YNNKEL (reference sequence).

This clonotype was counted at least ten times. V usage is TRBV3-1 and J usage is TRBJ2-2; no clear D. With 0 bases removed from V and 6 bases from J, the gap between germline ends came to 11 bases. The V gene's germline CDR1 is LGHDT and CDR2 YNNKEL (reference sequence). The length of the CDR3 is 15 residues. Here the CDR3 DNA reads TGTGCCAGCAGCCAAGACCTGCTCCTCTCCGGGGAGCTGTTTTTT. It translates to CASSQDLLLSGELFF.

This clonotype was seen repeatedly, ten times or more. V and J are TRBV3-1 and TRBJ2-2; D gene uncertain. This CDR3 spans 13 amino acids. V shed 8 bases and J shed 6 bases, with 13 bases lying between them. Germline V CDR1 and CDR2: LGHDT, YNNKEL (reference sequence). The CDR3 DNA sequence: TGTGCCAGCCGAACCCAATGGGCCGGGGAGCTGTTTTTT. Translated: CASRTQWAGELFF.

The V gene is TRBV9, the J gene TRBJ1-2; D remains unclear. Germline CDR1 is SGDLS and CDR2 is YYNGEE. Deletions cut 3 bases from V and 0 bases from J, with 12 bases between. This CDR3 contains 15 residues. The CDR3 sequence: CASSGRSPSNYGYTF. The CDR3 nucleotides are TGTGCCAGCAGCGGACGGAGTCCCTCTAACTATGGCTACACCTTC.

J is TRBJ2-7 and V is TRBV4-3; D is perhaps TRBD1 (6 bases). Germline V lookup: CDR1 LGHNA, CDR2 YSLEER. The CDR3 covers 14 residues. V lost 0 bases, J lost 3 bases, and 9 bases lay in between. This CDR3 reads CASSQDRGYYEQYF. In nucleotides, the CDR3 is TGCGCCAGCAGCCAAGACAGGGGCTACTACGAGCAGTACTTC.

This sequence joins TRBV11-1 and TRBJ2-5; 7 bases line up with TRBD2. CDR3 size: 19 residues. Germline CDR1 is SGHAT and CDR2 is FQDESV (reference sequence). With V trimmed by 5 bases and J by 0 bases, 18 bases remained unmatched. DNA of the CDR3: TGTGCCAGCAGCCCACCCTGGTTAGCGGTGGGGGGGTACCAAGAGACCCAGTACTTC. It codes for CASSPPWLAVGGYQETQYF.

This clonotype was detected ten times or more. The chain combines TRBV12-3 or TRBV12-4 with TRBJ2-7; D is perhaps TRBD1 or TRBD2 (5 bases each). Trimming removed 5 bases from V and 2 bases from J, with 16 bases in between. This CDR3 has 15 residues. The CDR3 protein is CASSIGLGVTYEQYF. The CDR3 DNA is TGTGCCAGCAGTATCGGGTTGGGGGTCACCTACGAGCAGTACTTC.

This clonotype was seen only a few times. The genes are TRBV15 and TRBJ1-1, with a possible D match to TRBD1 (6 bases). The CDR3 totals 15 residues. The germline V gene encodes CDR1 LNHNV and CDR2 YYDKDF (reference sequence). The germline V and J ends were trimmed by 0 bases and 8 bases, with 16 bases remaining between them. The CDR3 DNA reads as TGTGCCACCAGCAGAGATTTTTCCCGGACAGCCGAAGCTTTCTTT. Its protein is CATSRDFSRTAEAFF.

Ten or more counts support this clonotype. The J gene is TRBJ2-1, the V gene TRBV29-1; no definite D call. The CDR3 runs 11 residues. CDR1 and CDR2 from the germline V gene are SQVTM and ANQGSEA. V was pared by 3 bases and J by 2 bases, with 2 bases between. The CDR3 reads CSVDTYNEQFF. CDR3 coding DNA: TGCAGCGTTGACACCTACAATGAGCAGTTCTTC.

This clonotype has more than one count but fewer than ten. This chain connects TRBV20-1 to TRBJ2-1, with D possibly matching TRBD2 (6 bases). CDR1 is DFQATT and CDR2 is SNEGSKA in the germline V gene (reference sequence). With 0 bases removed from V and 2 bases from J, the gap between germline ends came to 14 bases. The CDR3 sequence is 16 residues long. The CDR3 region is CSARDYLAMTYNEQFF. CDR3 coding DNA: TGCAGTGCTAGAGATTACCTAGCGATGACCTACAATGAGCAGTTCTTC.

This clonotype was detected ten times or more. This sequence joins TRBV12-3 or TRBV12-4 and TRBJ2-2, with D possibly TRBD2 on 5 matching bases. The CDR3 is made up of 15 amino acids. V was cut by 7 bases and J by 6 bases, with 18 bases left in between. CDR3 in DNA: TGTGCCAGCACCCTGGTGCTGATCGGGGCCGGGGAGCTGTTTTTT. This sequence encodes CASTLVLIGAGELFF.

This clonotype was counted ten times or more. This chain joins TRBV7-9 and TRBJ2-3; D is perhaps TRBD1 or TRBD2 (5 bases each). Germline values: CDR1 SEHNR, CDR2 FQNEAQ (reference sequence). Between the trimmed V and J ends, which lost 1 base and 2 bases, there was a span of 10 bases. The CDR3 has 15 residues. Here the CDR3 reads CASSLVPGPTDTQYF. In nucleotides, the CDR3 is TGTGCCAGCAGCTTAGTTCCGGGGCCCACAGATACGCAGTATTTT.

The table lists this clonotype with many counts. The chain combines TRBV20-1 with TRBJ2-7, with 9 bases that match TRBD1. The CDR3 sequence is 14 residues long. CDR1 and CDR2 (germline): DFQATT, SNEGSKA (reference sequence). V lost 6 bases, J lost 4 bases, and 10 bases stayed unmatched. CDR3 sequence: CSARMGQGLYEQYF. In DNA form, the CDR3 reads TGCAGTGCAAGGATGGGACAGGGTCTTTACGAGCAGTACTTC.

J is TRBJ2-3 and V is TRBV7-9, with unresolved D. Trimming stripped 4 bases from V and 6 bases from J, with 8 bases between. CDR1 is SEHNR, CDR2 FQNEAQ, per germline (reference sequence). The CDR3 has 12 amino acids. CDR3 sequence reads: CASSSPPDTQYF. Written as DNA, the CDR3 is TGTGCCAGCAGCTCACCCCCGGATACGCAGTATTTT. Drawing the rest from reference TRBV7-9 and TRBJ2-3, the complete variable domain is DTGVSQNPRHKITKRGQNVTFRCDPISEHNRLYWYRQTLGQGPEFLTYFQNEAQLEKSRLLSDRFSAERPKGSFSTLEIQRTEQGDSAMYLCASSSPPDTQYFGPGTRLTVL.

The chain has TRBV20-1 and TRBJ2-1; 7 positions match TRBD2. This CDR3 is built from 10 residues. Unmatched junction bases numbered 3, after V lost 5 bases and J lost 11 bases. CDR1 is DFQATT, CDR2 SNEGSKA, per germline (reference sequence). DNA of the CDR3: TGCAGTGCTGGCGGGAGCCAGCAGTTCTTC. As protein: CSAGGSQQFF.

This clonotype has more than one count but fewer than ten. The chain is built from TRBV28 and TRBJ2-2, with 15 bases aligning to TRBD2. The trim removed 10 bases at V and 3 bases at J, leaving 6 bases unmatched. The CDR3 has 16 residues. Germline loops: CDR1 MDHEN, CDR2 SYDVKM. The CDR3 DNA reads TGTGCCACATCGGGACTAGCGGGAGGCGACACCGGGGAGCTGTTTTTT. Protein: CATSGLAGGDTGELFF. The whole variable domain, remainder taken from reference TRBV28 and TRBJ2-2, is DVKVTQSSRYLVKRTGEKVFLECVQDMDHENMFWYRQDPGLGLRLIYFSYDVKMKEKGDIPEGYSVSREKKERFSLILESASTNQTSMYLCATSGLAGGDTGELFFGEGSRLTVL.

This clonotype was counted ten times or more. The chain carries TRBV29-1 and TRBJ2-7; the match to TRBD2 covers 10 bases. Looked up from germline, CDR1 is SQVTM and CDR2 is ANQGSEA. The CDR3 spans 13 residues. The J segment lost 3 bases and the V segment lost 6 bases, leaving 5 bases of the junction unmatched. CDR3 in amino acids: CSVRLAGFYEQYF. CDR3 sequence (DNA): TGCAGCGTAAGACTAGCGGGCTTCTACGAGCAGTACTTC.

CDR3 nucleotide sequence: TGCAGTGCTAGAGAGGGACTCAGGGAGGAGACCCAGTACTTC. It specifies CSAREGLREETQYF. The chain combines TRBV20-1 with TRBJ2-5; possibly TRBD2 for D (6 bases). V gave up 0 bases and J gave up 5 bases, with 13 bases separating them. CDR3 length equals 14 residues. The germline CDR1 and CDR2 sequences are DFQATT and SNEGSKA (reference sequence).

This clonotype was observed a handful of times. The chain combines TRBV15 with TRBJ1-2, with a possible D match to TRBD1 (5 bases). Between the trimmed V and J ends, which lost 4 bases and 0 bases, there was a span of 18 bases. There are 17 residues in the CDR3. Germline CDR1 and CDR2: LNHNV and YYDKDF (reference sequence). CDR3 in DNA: TGTGCCACCAGCACCCGGGTGGGACCCCAATCTAACTATGGCTACACCTTC. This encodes CATSTRVGPQSNYGYTF.

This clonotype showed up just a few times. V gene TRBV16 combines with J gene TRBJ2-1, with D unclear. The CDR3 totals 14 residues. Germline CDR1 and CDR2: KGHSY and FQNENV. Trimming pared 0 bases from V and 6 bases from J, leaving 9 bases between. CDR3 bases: TGTGCCAGCAGCCAATCTGTAGGGCCCAATGAGCAGTTCTTC. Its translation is CASSQSVGPNEQFF. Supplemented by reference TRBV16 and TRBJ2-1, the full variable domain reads GEEVAQTPKHLVRGEGQKAKLYCAPIKGHSYVFWYQQVLKNEFKFLISFQNENVFDETGMPKERFSAKCLPNSPCSLEIQATKLEDSAVYFCASSQSVGPNEQFFGPGTRLTVL.